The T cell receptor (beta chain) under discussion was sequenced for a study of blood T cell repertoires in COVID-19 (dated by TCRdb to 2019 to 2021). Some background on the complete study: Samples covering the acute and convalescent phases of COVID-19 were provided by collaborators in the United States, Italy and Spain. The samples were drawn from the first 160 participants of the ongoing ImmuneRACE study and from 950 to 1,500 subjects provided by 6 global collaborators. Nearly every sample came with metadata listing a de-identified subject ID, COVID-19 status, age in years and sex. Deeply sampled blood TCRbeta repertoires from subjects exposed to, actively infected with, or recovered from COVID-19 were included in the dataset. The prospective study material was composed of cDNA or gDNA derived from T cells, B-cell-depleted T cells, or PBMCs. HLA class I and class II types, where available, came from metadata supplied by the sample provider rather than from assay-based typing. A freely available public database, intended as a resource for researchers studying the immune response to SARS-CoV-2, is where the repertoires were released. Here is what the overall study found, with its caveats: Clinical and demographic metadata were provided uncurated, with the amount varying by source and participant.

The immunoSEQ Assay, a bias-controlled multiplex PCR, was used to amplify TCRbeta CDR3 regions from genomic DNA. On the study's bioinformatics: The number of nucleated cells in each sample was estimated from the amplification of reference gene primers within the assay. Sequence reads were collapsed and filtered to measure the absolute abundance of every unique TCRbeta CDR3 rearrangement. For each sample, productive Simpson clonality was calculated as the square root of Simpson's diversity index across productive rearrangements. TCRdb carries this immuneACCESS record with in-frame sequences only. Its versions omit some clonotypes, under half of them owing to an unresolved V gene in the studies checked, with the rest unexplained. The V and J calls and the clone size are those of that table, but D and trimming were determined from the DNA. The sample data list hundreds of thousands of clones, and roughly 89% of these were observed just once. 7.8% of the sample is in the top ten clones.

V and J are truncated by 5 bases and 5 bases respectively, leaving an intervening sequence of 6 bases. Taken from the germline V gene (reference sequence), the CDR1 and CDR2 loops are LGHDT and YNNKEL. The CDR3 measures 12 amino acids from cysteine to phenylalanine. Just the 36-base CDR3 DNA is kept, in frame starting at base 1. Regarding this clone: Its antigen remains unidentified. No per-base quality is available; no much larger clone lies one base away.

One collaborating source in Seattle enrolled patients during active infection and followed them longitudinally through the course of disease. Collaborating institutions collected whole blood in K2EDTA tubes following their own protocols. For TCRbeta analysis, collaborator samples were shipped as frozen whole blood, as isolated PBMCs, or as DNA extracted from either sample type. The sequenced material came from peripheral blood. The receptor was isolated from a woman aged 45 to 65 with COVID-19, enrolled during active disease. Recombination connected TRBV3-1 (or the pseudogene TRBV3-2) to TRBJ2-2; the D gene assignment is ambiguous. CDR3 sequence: CASSGPTGELFF. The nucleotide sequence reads TGTGCCAGCAGCGGGCCGACCGGGGAGCTGTTTTTT.